This record looks at one T cell receptor (beta chain) sequence and its context. Its target is not known. Sequencing libraries made from TCR beta cDNA carried unique molecular identifiers. Each batch of about 0.9 to 10 million T cells produced 500,000 to 550,000 cDNA molecules. In TCRdb, the PCR reads were re-called with MiXCR into one record per CDR3 protein. The sample lists about half a million distinct CDR3 sequences, under 40% occurring once. This entry belongs to a study of post-analysis software for immune sequencing data. Overall study: Disease trajectories encompassed relapsing-remitting, secondary progressive and progressive-relapsing multiple sclerosis. Notes on the study in general: Those samples that were prepared in the same batch co-clustered strongly by F measure. Patients had higher frequencies than controls of about five TRBV segments, including TRBV5-6, TRBV5-1 and TRBV20-1. Normalized Chao1 diversity was significantly reduced in patients versus controls.

The CDR3 covers 19 residues. V trimming: 5 bases; J trimming: 5 bases; junction bases outside the gene matches: 16. Germline V gene data show CDR1 as SGHTA and CDR2 as FQGTGA. The source material was blood. The TCR sequence derives from a girl between 2 and 17 years old with multiple sclerosis. The genes are TRBV7-3 and TRBJ2-1, with 12 bases that match TRBD2. CDR3 region: CASSTSLSGLAGNHNEQFF. CDR3 sequence (DNA): TGTGCCAGCAGCACCTCCCTATCTGGACTAGCGGGAAATCACAATGAGCAGTTCTTC.